This T cell receptor (beta chain) derives from a study of monozygotic twins with inflammatory bowel disease. Each TCR library used 3500 ng of total RNA. With the 5' RACE reads reprocessed, TCRdb shows one record per CDR3 protein and no DNA. The sample table includes fewer than 200,000 distinct CDR3 sequences. Germline V lookup: CDR1 SGHRS, CDR2 YFSETQ. The CDR3 consists of 16 residues. This receptor was identified in a human donor with ulcerative colitis or Crohn's disease, or a healthy co-twin of an affected twin (not recorded which). This chain uses TRBV5-1 with TRBJ1-1; TCRdb lists TRBD1, though no DNA is available to test this call. Material: blood. CDR3: CASSSRAGFENTEAFF.